This T cell receptor beta chain derives from a study of cytomegalovirus exposure and HLA in healthy donors. For the study at large: As released early, the data held 85 million to 95 million unique TCRs from HLA-typed donors. Findings and limits, study-wide: Later on, an analysis showed TCR association rates differing by HLA locus, with DRB1 the most and HLA-C the fewest. Among the most significant clusters, several appeared linked to common viral pathogens in a later analysis.

PCR was performed using 60 Vbeta and 13 Jbeta primers. Only in-frame clones appear in the TCRdb table, and some are missing; sequencing was by immunoSEQ multiplex PCR. The sample shows about 50,000 clones, 80% of them seen only once. Germline CDR1 reads MGHRA; CDR2 reads YSYEKL. J lost 4 bases, V lost 3 bases, and 3 bases had no gene match. This CDR3 region has 14 residues. Turning to this clone: Its cognate antigen is unknown.

Whereas donors were nominally healthy upon sampling, unrecorded immune exposures were probable. This TCR came from a man younger than 45 in good health and CMV-seropositive. The V and J genes are TRBV4-1 and TRBJ1-1, with TRBD1 matching 9 bases. The sample comprised PBMCs. The CDR3 region is CASSQTGGVTEAFF. The CDR3 DNA reads TGCGCCAGCAGCCAGACAGGGGGAGTCACTGAAGCTTTCTTT.